The 2 T cell receptor beta chains listed next were all sequenced from one sample in a study of blood T cell repertoires in COVID-19. Sequencing was performed with immunoSEQ multiplex PCR; in TCRdb, only in-frame clones are kept and a portion is missing. This sample yields hundreds of thousands of clones, of which about 87% are seen a single time; 1.5% to 2% belongs to the top ten. Sequencing was done on a sample of PBMCs or T cells enriched from blood (not recorded which). The receptors originated from a woman aged 50 to 60 who had recovered from COVID-19.

This clone was seen just once. This chain connects TRBV11-2 to TRBJ2-1; D is uncertain. This CDR3 comprises 11 residues. Trimming took 1 base from V and 8 from J, leaving 3 bases between them. Germline V CDR1 and CDR2: SGHAT, FQNNGV. CDR3 coding DNA: TGTGCCAGCAGCTTAGCCGATGAGCAGTTCTTC. Its translation is CASSLADEQFF. Based on the CDR3 plus reference TRBV11-2 and TRBJ2-1, the full variable domain is EAGVAQSPRYKIIEKRQSVAFWCNPISGHATLYWYQQILGQGPKLLIQFQNNGVVDDSQLPKDRFSAERLKGVDSTLKIQPAKLEDSAVYLCASSLADEQFFGPGTRLTVL.

J is TRBJ1-5 and V is TRBV28; D may be TRBD1 (5 bases). The germline V and J ends were trimmed by 2 bases and 2 bases, with 13 bases remaining between them. CDR3 length: 16 residues. CDR1 and CDR2 from the germline V gene are MDHEN and SYDVKM. The CDR3 protein is CASSLRTSAGNQPQHF. The DNA for the CDR3 is TGTGCCAGCAGTTTAAGGACAAGCGCGGGCAATCAGCCCCAGCATTTT. The whole variable domain, filled in from reference TRBV28 and TRBJ1-5, reads DVKVTQSSRYLVKRTGEKVFLECVQDMDHENMFWYRQDPGLGLRLIYFSYDVKMKEKGDIPEGYSVSREKKERFSLILESASTNQTSMYLCASSLRTSAGNQPQHFGDGTRLSIL.